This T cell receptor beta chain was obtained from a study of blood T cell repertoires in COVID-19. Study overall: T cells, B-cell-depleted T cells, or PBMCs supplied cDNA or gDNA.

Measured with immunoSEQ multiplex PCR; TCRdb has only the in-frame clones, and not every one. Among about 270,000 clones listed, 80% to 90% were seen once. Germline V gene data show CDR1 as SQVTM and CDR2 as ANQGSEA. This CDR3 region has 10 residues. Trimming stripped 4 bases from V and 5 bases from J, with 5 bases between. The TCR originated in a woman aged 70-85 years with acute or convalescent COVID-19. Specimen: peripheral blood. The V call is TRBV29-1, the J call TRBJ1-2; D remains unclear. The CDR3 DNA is TGCAGCGTTGCCAGTTATGGCTACACCTTC. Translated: CSVASYGYTF.